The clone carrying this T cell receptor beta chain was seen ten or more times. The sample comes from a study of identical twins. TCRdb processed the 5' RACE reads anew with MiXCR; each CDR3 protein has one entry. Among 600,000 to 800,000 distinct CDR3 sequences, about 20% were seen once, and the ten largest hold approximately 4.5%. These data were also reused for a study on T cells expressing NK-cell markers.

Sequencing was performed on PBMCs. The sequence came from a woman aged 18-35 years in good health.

DNA for the CDR3: TGCAGTGCCTCTCACCCGAGTTACGAGCAGTACTTC. Residues: CSASHPSYEQYF. The J gene is TRBJ2-7, the V gene TRBV20-1; no definite D call. The germline CDR1 and CDR2 sequences are DFQATT and SNEGSKA (reference sequence). V was shortened by 6 bases and J by 4 bases, with 13 bases between the two germline ends. The CDR3 extends over 12 amino acids.